Below, 8 T cell receptor beta chains from the same sample are listed, as sequenced in a study of T cell responses to AZD1222 COVID-19 vaccine. Measured with immunoSEQ multiplex PCR; TCRdb has only the in-frame clones, and not every one. The table records more than 95,000 clones, 90% of them present only once. This specimen was peripheral blood, taken on day 0 of MenACWY control vaccination. The receptors here all came from an adult in good health.

This rearrangement joins TRBV6-1 to TRBJ2-5; D may be TRBD2 (6 bases). The CDR3 length is 16 residues. With 4 bases removed from V and 4 bases from J, the gap between germline ends came to 19 bases. From germline, CDR1 is MNHNS and CDR2 SASEGT. CDR3 in DNA: TGTGCCAGCAGTGCGAATTCGAGACGGGGGATAGAGACCCAGTACTTC. Translation: CASSANSRRGIETQYF.

This chain uses TRBV5-1 with TRBJ2-3; TRBD2 agrees at 9 bases. The CDR3 runs 17 residues. The germline V gene has CDR1 SGHRS and CDR2 YFSETQ. V dropped 2 bases and J dropped 1; count of bases not matched to a gene: 8. The CDR3 is CASSFGRASGGTDTQYF. The CDR3 DNA is TGCGCCAGCAGCTTCGGCAGAGCTAGCGGGGGCACAGATACGCAGTATTTT.

The chain joins TRBV7-6 to TRBJ2-7; TRBD1 agrees at 8 bases. The trim removed 0 bases at V and 5 bases at J, leaving 6 bases unmatched. The CDR3 totals 15 residues. Per germline, CDR1 SGHVS and CDR2 FNYEAQ. This chain's CDR3 is CASSLAARGLNEQYF. CDR3 DNA: TGTGCCAGCAGCTTAGCGGCCAGGGGGCTAAACGAGCAGTACTTC.

J is TRBJ2-3 and V is TRBV28; D might be TRBD1 (6 bases). Looked up from germline, CDR1 is MDHEN and CDR2 is SYDVKM. V was trimmed by 2 bases and J by 0 bases, leaving 9 bases between them. CDR3 length equals 15 residues. The CDR3 protein is CASSLGTLSTDTQYF. CDR3 bases: TGTGCCAGCAGTTTAGGGACACTTAGCACAGATACGCAGTATTTT.

This clone has a count of ten or more. This chain joins TRBV19 and TRBJ2-7; 8 bases align to TRBD2. The CDR3 contains 14 residues. Trimming at V came to 3 bases and at J to 3 bases, leaving 4 bases not matched to a gene. Germline-derived CDR1 and CDR2 are LNHDA and SQIVND (reference sequence). CDR3 region: CASSIGLANYEQYF. DNA for the CDR3: TGTGCCAGTAGTATTGGACTAGCAAACTACGAGCAGTACTTC.

The chain recombines TRBV6-4 with TRBJ1-1; the match to TRBD1 covers 9 bases. Germline V lookup: CDR1 MRHNA, CDR2 SNTAGT. The ends lost 2 bases at V and 5 bases at J; junction bases unmatched: 9. The CDR3 runs to 16 residues. This CDR3 is CASSDNGQGLGTEAFF. The CDR3 bases are TGTGCCAGCAGTGACAACGGACAGGGGTTGGGGACTGAAGCTTTCTTT.

The chain has TRBV6-2 or TRBV6-3 and TRBJ2-5; 11 bases match TRBD1. This CDR3 has 18 residues. Germline V CDR1 and CDR2: MNHEY, SVGEGT. The junction had 11 bases not matched to a gene; V was cut back by 4 bases and J by 1 base. The chain's CDR3 is CASSSVQSGQGGQETQYF. For the CDR3, the DNA is TGTGCCAGCAGTTCAGTCCAATCGGGACAGGGGGGCCAAGAGACCCAGTACTTC.

The chain has TRBV11-2 and TRBJ2-4, with 8 nucleotides matching TRBD2. Germline CDR1 SGHAT, CDR2 FQNNGV. The CDR3 extends over 17 amino acids. Trimming took 1 base from V and 7 from J; bases not matched to a gene: 12. CDR3 DNA: TGTGCCAGCAGCTTAGGGGGTAGCGGGGTTGGAAGGAACATTCAGTACTTC. This gives the protein CASSLGGSGVGRNIQYF.